This TCR beta chain was sequenced in a study of cytomegalovirus exposure and HLA in healthy donors. Turning to the study itself: The Caucasian-associated ancestry cluster held around 81% of roughly 400 genotyped donors.

Broader study findings: After further analysis at a later stage, 16,951 TCR beta sequences were associated with HLA alleles at 0.05 false discovery rate. As confirmed in vitro, a few CMV-associated chains were specific for CMV antigens.

In regard to this clone: Its specificity is not known.

Germline CDR1 SGHRS, CDR2 YFSETQ. The CDR3 totals 13 residues. The V and J ends lost 3 bases and 4 bases, in that order; junction bases with no gene match: 3. The PCR had 60 Vbeta and 13 Jbeta primers. Sequencing used immunoSEQ multiplex PCR; TCRdb keeps in-frame clones, though not all of them. Among approximately 160,000 clones, roughly three quarters were seen once, and the ten largest hold 6% to 8%. The receptor's source is a male donor in good health and CMV-seropositive. What was sequenced was PBMCs. The gene calls are TRBV5-1 and TRBJ2-5, with 7 bases matching TRBD1. CDR3 nucleotide sequence: TGCGCCAGCAGCTGGGACAGCCTAGAGACCCAGTACTTC. It is translated as CASSWDSLETQYF.